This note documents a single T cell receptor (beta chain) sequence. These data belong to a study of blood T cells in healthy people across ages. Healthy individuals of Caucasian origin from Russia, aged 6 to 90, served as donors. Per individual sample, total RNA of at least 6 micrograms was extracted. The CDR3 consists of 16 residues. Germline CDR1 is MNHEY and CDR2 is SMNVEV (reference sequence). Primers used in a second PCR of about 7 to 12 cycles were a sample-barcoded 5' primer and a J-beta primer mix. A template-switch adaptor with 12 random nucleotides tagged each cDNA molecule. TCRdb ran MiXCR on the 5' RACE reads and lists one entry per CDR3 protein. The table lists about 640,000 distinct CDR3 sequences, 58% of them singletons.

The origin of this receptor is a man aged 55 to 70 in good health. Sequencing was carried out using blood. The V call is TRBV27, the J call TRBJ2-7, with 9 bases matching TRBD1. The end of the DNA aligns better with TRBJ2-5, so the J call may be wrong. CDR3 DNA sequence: TGTGCCAGCAGTCCAGGGTACGGGACAGGGATAAAGACCCAGTACTTC. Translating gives CASSPGYGTGIKTQYF.